The clone carrying this TCR beta chain was recorded a few times. This sample is part of a study of T cell responses to AZD1222 COVID-19 vaccine. Sequencing used immunoSEQ multiplex PCR; TCRdb keeps in-frame clones, though not all of them. In the table there are about 120,000 clones, around 87% of which are singletons. The V gene lost 6 bases and the J gene lost 4 bases, with 10 bases spanning the gap. CDR1 LNHDA and CDR2 SQIVND come from the germline V gene (reference sequence). The CDR3 covers 14 residues. This sequence was found in an adult who received the AZD1222 COVID-19 vaccine. The material sequenced was peripheral blood, taken 28 days after the second AZD1222 dose. This chain connects TRBV19 to TRBJ1-6, with D possibly being TRBD1 (6 bases). The CDR3 protein is CASRPQGYNSPLHF. Written as DNA, the CDR3 is TGTGCCAGTAGACCACAGGGTTATAATTCACCCCTCCACTTT.